The T cell receptor (beta chain) under discussion was sequenced for a study of a mutant IDH1 vaccine in newly diagnosed glioma. Study-level background: Patients were pretreated with radiotherapy, temozolomide, or both, mostly both.

The V segment lost 5 bases and the J segment 4 bases; nucleotides outside the gene matches: 7. Germline V lookup: CDR1 ENHRY, CDR2 SYGVKD. CDR3 length equals 16 residues. The time point was: week 11, during vaccination. The content of each vaccine dose was 300 ug of mutant IDH1 20-mer peptide, and topical imiquimod accompanied it. The donors had new WHO grade 3 or 4 astrocytomas; these were IDH1-mutant and ATRX-lost. Findings of the study overall: Pseudoprogression seemed unrelated to changes in top peripheral T cell clonotypes.

A note on this clone: Its target is not known.

Profiled with immunoSEQ multiplex PCR; TCRdb holds only in-frame clones, not every one. The data contain 95,000 to 120,000 clones, 85% to 90% of them singletons. The sequenced sample was PBMCs, obtained from a glioma patient whose treatment included an IDH1 peptide vaccine. This TCR derives from a woman aged 45-65 years with glioma. J is TRBJ2-5 and V is TRBV10-3; TRBD2 aligns across 13 bases. CDR3 sequence reads: CAISKGTSGNRETQYF. The CDR3 region has the DNA TGTGCCATCAGTAAGGGGACTAGCGGGAACCGAGAGACCCAGTACTTC.